This TCR beta chain stems from a study of T-cell reconstitution after alpha-beta-depleted transplantation in children. Unique molecular identifiers were incorporated when the TCRbeta library was constructed. In TCRdb, the PCR reads were re-called with MiXCR into one record per CDR3 protein. The sample consists of hundreds of thousands of distinct CDR3 sequences, roughly 14% of them appearing once. V was pared by 1 base and J by 5 bases, with 9 bases between. The V gene's germline CDR1 is SGHNT and CDR2 YENEEA. This CDR3 is built from 14 residues. General study points: One year after transplant, T-cell counts and diversity came mostly from newly produced T cells. Reportedly, alpha-beta T cells present about two months post-transplant originated from several hundred expanded clones of graft origin.

This clonotype was seen once. Its antigen is still unknown. The receptor's source is a girl aged 2 to 10 with congenital amegakaryocytic thrombocytopenia, due to receive a stem cell transplant. The sample was PBMCs, taken before TCRalphabeta/CD19-depleted stem cell transplant. V is TRBV11-3 and J is TRBJ2-1; no reliable D call. DNA of the CDR3: TGTGCCAGCAGCTTAGGGGTCCTTAACAATGAGCAGTTCTTC. Translated: CASSLGVLNNEQFF.